This T cell receptor (beta chain) was profiled in a study of blood T cell repertoires in COVID-19. Generated by immunoSEQ multiplex PCR, the TCRdb table keeps only in-frame clones and is missing some. The data show over 45,000 clones, approximately 81% seen once. There are a few counts of this clone. V shed 4 bases, J shed 0 bases, and the junction held 9 bases outside the gene matches. Germline CDR1 reads SGHNT; CDR2 reads YYREEE (reference sequence). This CDR3 comprises 16 residues. The receptor's source is a woman at least 80 years old with active or convalescent COVID-19. The J gene is TRBJ1-1, the V gene TRBV5-4; 7 positions match TRBD1. Sequences were obtained from peripheral blood. DNA for the CDR3: TGTGCCAGCAGCGCGCAACGACAGGGTTTGAACACTGAAGCTTTCTTT. It codes for CASSAQRQGLNTEAFF.